One and the same sample provided the 17 T cell receptor beta chains below, sequenced in a study of CD8 T cells in ankylosing spondylitis. A single record per CDR3 protein comes from TCRdb applying MiXCR to the 5' RACE reads. The sample contains 40,000 or so distinct CDR3 sequences, approximately 10% of which appear only once. The sample taken for sequencing was blood, either unsorted or a sorted T cell fraction (not recorded which). The receptors here all came from a male donor with ankylosing spondylitis or in good health (not recorded which).

This clonotype came up many times. V gene TRBV9 combines with J gene TRBJ1-3; D is ambiguous. The CDR3 consists of 16 residues. V shed 0 bases and J shed 8 bases, with 18 bases lying between them. In germline, CDR1 is SGDLS, CDR2 YYNGEE. The CDR3 bases are TGTGCCAGCAGCGTAGCTCAAGTCACGGCCGGGGACACCATATATTTT. Translated: CASSVAQVTAGDTIYF. Supplemented by reference TRBV9 and TRBJ1-3, the full variable domain reads DSGVTQTPKHLITATGQRVTLRCSPRSGDLSVYWYQQSLDQGLQFLIQYYNGEERAKGNILERFSAQQFPDLHSELNLSSLELGDSALYFCASSVAQVTAGDTIYFGEGSWLTVV.

This clonotype was recorded at least ten times. V is TRBV5-1 and J is TRBJ1-1; D remains ambiguous. CDR3 length: 14 amino acids. Germline CDR1 reads SGHRS; CDR2 reads YFSETQ. V lost 7 bases and J lost 3, with 16 bases in between. The CDR3 loop is CASSSNNGDTEAFF. The CDR3 nucleotides are TGCGCCAGCTCGTCGAATAATGGGGACACTGAAGCTTTCTTT.

The chain has TRBV7-8 and TRBJ1-1; D is ambiguous. V was shortened by 0 bases and J by 0 bases, with 11 bases between the two germline ends. Germline-derived CDR1 and CDR2 are SGHVS and FQNEAQ. The CDR3 consists of 16 residues. CDR3 in DNA: TGTGCCAGCAGCTTAGCGCTACAAGTTCTGAACACTGAAGCTTTCTTT. Amino acids: CASSLALQVLNTEAFF.

A few counts support this clonotype. This chain links TRBV29-1 with TRBJ2-2, with D perhaps TRBD1 (6 bases). The ends were cut back, 5 bases at V and 0 bases at J, with 10 bases in the middle. From germline, CDR1 is SQVTM and CDR2 ANQGSEA. The CDR3 is made up of 14 amino acids. The CDR3 is CSVTGIPNTGELFF. The CDR3 coding sequence is TGCAGCGTTACAGGGATTCCGAACACCGGGGAGCTGTTTTTT.

This clonotype was observed a few times. The rearrangement uses TRBV25-1 and TRBJ2-7, with a tentative D call TRBD1 (5 bases). Between the trimmed V and J ends, which lost 6 bases and 4 bases, there was a span of 7 bases. The CDR3 covers 11 residues. Germline CDR1 reads MGHDK; CDR2 reads SYGVNS. The CDR3 protein is CASRQAYEQYF. The CDR3 region has the DNA TGTGCCAGCAGACAGGCGTACGAGCAGTACTTC.

In its sample, this clonotype was seen many times. The chain recombines TRBV12-3 or TRBV12-4 with TRBJ2-6; a weak D match, TRBD1 (6 bases). The ends were cut back, 10 bases at V and 1 base at J, with 8 bases in the middle. The CDR3 runs 13 residues. The CDR3 DNA sequence: TGTGCCACCACAGGGTCTGGGGCCAACGTCCTGACTTTC. Amino acids: CATTGSGANVLTF.

This clonotype appeared a few times. The V gene is TRBV6-2 or TRBV6-3, the J gene TRBJ2-1, with 10 bases lining up with TRBD2. This CDR3 has 22 residues. In germline, CDR1 is MNHEY, CDR2 SVGEGT. Unmatched junction bases numbered 19, after V lost 2 bases and J lost 0 bases. Written as DNA, the CDR3 is TGTGCCAGCAGTTACCCCTCGACGGGGATGCGGCTAGCGGGGGCCTCCTACAATGAGCAGTTCTTC. Translated, it gives CASSYPSTGMRLAGASYNEQFF.

In this sample, this clonotype turned up many times. The J gene is TRBJ2-5, the V gene TRBV29-1; 11 positions agree with TRBD2. The CDR3 length is 14 residues. Germline V gives CDR1 SQVTM, CDR2 ANQGSEA. With 6 bases clipped from V and 12 bases from J, the junction kept 15 bases outside the gene matches. The CDR3 region has the DNA TGCAGCGTGGACTCTAGCGGGGGGAATTTAGAAAAGTACTTC. Protein product: CSVDSSGGNLEKYF.

The chain employs TRBV6-2 or TRBV6-3 and TRBJ2-7; tentatively, D is TRBD1 (7 bases). In germline, CDR1 is MNHEY, CDR2 SVGEGT. CDR3 length: 15 amino acids. Trimming left V 6 bases short and J 4 bases short, with 19 bases between. For the CDR3, the DNA is TGTGCCAGCAGCCCGGGGGACAGAGAGTTATACGAGCAGTACTTC. Translated: CASSPGDRELYEQYF.

This clonotype came up many times. This rearrangement joins TRBV5-1 to TRBJ2-2; 7 bases agree with TRBD1. This CDR3 contains 17 residues. J lost 4 bases, V lost 1 base, and 10 bases had no gene match. Germline V gene data show CDR1 as SGHRS and CDR2 as YFSETQ. The CDR3 loop is CASSLTGTATLTGELFF. The CDR3 DNA reads TGCGCCAGCAGCTTGACCGGGACAGCTACCCTCACCGGGGAGCTGTTTTTT.

This clonotype appeared a few times. This chain uses TRBV7-2 with TRBJ1-2, with D maybe TRBD1 (5 bases). The CDR3 has 14 amino acids. Trimming took 4 bases from V and 3 from J, leaving 12 bases between them. Per the germline V gene, CDR1 is SGHTA and CDR2 is FQGNSA. This CDR3 is CASSSPGIHYGYTF. The CDR3 DNA follows: TGTGCCAGCAGCTCTCCAGGGATCCACTATGGCTACACCTTC. The entire variable domain, with the rest obtained from reference TRBV7-2 and TRBJ1-2, is as follows: GAGVSQSPSNKVTEKGKDVELRCDPISGHTALYWYRQSLGQGLEFLIYFQGNSAPDKSGLPSDRFSAERTGGSVSTLTIQRTQQEDSAVYLCASSSPGIHYGYTFGSGTRLTVV.

This clonotype was seen many times. V gene TRBV5-1 combines with J gene TRBJ1-5; possibly TRBD1 for D (6 bases). CDR1 is SGHRS and CDR2 is YFSETQ in the germline V gene. The CDR3 contains 13 residues. Trimming took off 5 bases at V and 6 bases at J, with 12 bases between the two ends. The CDR3 is CASSSTGGQPQHF. The DNA of the CDR3 is TGCGCCAGCAGTTCGACAGGAGGTCAGCCCCAGCATTTT.

The V gene is TRBV15, the J gene TRBJ1-4; D is unclear. Germline V gene sequence: CDR1 LNHNV, CDR2 YYDKDF (reference sequence). Trimming shortened V by 0 bases and J by 7 bases, and 15 bases separated the two germline ends. The CDR3 has 16 amino acids. The CDR3 region is CATSRDGGLGSEKLFF. The CDR3 DNA follows: TGTGCCACCAGCAGAGATGGCGGCCTGGGGAGTGAAAAACTGTTTTTT.

The rearrangement links TRBV7-8 to TRBJ1-1; 7 bases match TRBD1. Germline CDR1 is SGHVS and CDR2 is FQNEAQ. The V gene end was trimmed by 5 bases and the J gene end by 0 bases; junction bases not matched to a gene: 12. The CDR3 spans 17 residues. In nucleotides, the CDR3 is TGTGCCAGCAGCATACGACAGGGAAGACGGATGAACACTGAAGCTTTCTTT. The encoded protein is CASSIRQGRRMNTEAFF.

The chain employs TRBV7-2 and TRBJ2-1; 11 bases map to TRBD2. This CDR3 spans 17 amino acids. The germline gives CDR1 SGHTA, CDR2 FQGNSA. V shed 4 bases, J shed 2 bases, and the junction held 7 bases outside the gene matches. The DNA for the CDR3 is TGTGCCAGCAGCTCCACCCGACTAGCGGGGACCTACAATGAGCAGTTCTTC. This codes for CASSSTRLAGTYNEQFF.

The chain links TRBV4-2 to TRBJ2-5, with D perhaps matching TRBD2 (7 bases). V was cut by 0 bases and J by 5 bases, with 22 bases left in between. The CDR3 runs 18 residues. Per germline, CDR1 LGHNA and CDR2 YNFKEQ. CDR3 sequence reads: CASSQEGGGGDFVETQYF. In DNA form, the CDR3 reads TGTGCCAGCAGCCAAGAAGGCGGGGGCGGGGATTTTGTGGAGACCCAGTACTTC.

In its sample, this clonotype was seen many times. This sequence joins TRBV5-1 and TRBJ2-7, with 9 bases that match TRBD1. Germline CDR1 and CDR2: SGHRS and YFSETQ. CDR3 length: 14 amino acids. Trimming at V came to 3 bases and at J to 1 base, leaving 2 bases not matched to a gene. The DNA for the CDR3 is TGCGCCAGCAGCTGGGGACAGGGTTCCTACGAGCAGTACTTC. The encoded protein is CASSWGQGSYEQYF.